This TCR beta chain is from a study of blood T cell repertoires in COVID-19 (dated by TCRdb to the early 2020s). Study-wide context: The collaborator samples originated in the United States, Italy and Spain and spanned the acute and convalescent phases of COVID-19. The material from the prospective study consisted of cDNA or gDNA derived from T cells, B-cell-depleted T cells, or PBMCs. Deeply sampled blood TCRbeta repertoires from subjects exposed to, actively infected with, or recovered from COVID-19 were included in the dataset. The repertoires were released in a freely available public database intended as a resource for research on the immune response to SARS-CoV-2. Samples came from the ongoing ImmuneRACE study (first 160 participants) plus 1,254 subjects from 6 global collaborators. The sample metadata nearly always contained a de-identified subject ID, COVID-19 status, age in years and sex. Where available, HLA class I and class II types were obtained from metadata supplied by the sample provider rather than from assay-based typing. General study outcomes and caveats: Clinical and demographic metadata were provided uncurated, with the amount varying by source and participant.

The immunoSEQ Assay, a bias-controlled multiplex PCR, was used to amplify TCRbeta CDR3 regions from genomic DNA. The source study handled its data this way. Within the assay, amplification of reference gene primers was used to estimate how many nucleated cells each sample contained. To quantify the absolute abundance of each unique TCRbeta CDR3 rearrangement, sequence reads were collapsed and filtered. For each sample, productive Simpson clonality was calculated as the square root of Simpson's diversity index across productive rearrangements. What TCRdb holds here is the immuneACCESS table cut down to in-frame rearrangements. Part of the clones is not present; checked against another copy, under half of the missing clones reflect an unresolved V gene, and the others are unexplained. V and J calls and clone size come straight from that table; D and trimming were deduced from the DNA. This sample is represented by some 250,000 clones; around 93% of them were singletons. The ten largest clones add up to more than 1% of the sample.

As to this clone: This clone's antigen is unknown. No much larger clonotype is one base removed from it; base qualities were not supplied.

Participants in the prospective study were aged roughly 18 to 100 years, lived in 24 United States geographic areas, and enrolled through a virtual design. In the prospective study, cohorts were assigned on the basis of participant-reported clinical history obtained from a screening survey and a study questionnaire. Each participant in the prospective study had whole blood, serum and a nasopharyngeal or oropharyngeal swab collected by mobile phlebotomists. Participants in the prospective study had the option to provide additional blood draws and questionnaires over an approximately two-month period. Prospective study blood samples were shipped either frozen or at room temperature before DNA extraction. The CDR1 and CDR2 encoded by the germline V gene are SGHRS and YFSETQ. Reading from cysteine to phenylalanine, the CDR3 counts 15 amino acids. CDR3 DNA only is kept here, 45 bases in frame from base 1. V drops 3 bases and J drops 2 bases, leaving 15 bases in between.

Sample: PBMCs or T cells enriched from blood (not recorded which). This receptor was taken from a human donor in a cohort exposed to, infected with or recovered from COVID-19 (not recorded which). The donor label of this sample is uncertain. Recombination linked TRBV5-1 to TRBJ2-7, and TRBD1 may be the D gene, going by 8 matching bases. The DNA reads TGCGCCAGCAGCTATGGACAGGGAGGGGCCTACGAGCAGTACTTC. This is translated as CASSYGQGGAYEQYF.